The present T cell receptor beta chain was sequenced within a study of cytomegalovirus exposure and HLA in healthy donors. Regarding the study as a whole: The study carried out a later analysis of TCR beta sequences. It associated approximately 17,000 of them with specific HLA alleles at a false discovery rate of 0.05.

PCR employed 60 Vbeta and 13 Jbeta primers. Generated by immunoSEQ multiplex PCR, the TCRdb table keeps only in-frame clones and is missing some. The data contain around 150,000 clones, around three quarters of them seen just once; the ten biggest clones take up under 2.5%. Looked up from germline, CDR1 is SGHTA and CDR2 is FQGNSA. The CDR3 runs to 16 residues. V was trimmed by 2 bases and J by 0 bases, leaving 13 bases between them. This clone was seen a few times. Its cognate antigen is unknown. The sample taken for sequencing was PBMCs. This TCR derives from a man aged 35-49 years in good health and CMV-seronegative. This chain uses TRBV7-2 with TRBJ1-1; tentatively, D is TRBD1 (6 bases). The CDR3 protein is CASSLQGTPMNTEAFF. The CDR3 bases are TGTGCCAGCAGCTTACAGGGGACGCCAATGAACACTGAAGCTTTCTTT.